The 14 T cell receptor beta chains listed next were all sequenced from one sample in a study of beta chain features in type 1 diabetes. The sequenced template was cDNA made from the entire isolated RNA. Produced via immunoSEQ multiplex PCR; TCRdb's table is partial and in-frame only. The sample yields about 410,000 clones, 14% seen once. Sequenced sample: naive CD4+ T cells from blood. The source is a man under 40 in good health.

The chain recombines TRBV7-9 with TRBJ2-3; TRBD1 matches at 7 bases. The CDR3 is 14 amino acids. The J segment lost 2 bases and the V segment lost 5 bases, leaving 4 bases of the junction unmatched. Germline V gene lookup returns CDR1 SEHNR and CDR2 FQNEAQ (reference sequence). This chain's CDR3 is CASSRDRDTDTQYF. The CDR3 nucleotides are TGTGCCAGCAGCCGTGACAGGGACACAGATACGCAGTATTTT.

V is TRBV15 and J is TRBJ2-5; 7 bases map to TRBD2. Trimming took 5 bases from V and 14 from J; bases not matched to a gene: 8. Germline lookup yields CDR1 LNHNV and CDR2 YYDKDF (reference sequence). The CDR3 is 11 amino acids. The CDR3 DNA is TGTGCCACCAGCCGGGAGCGGGAAGTCTACTTC. This codes for CATSREREVYF.

There are a few counts of this clone. The V and J genes are TRBV6-4 and TRBJ2-2; no clear D. V gave up 3 bases and J gave up 12 bases, with 14 bases separating them. Germline CDR1 MRHNA, CDR2 SNTAGT. This CDR3 region has 13 residues. CDR3 sequence reads: CASSELEFSKLFF. CDR3 bases: TGTGCCAGCAGTGAGCTGGAATTCTCGAAGCTGTTTTTT.

Only a few counts were recorded for this clone. This sequence joins TRBV7-6 and TRBJ2-7, with 9 bases aligning to TRBD1. The CDR3 loop spans 19 amino acids. V shed 5 bases, J shed 0 bases, and the junction held 17 bases outside the gene matches. Looked up from germline, CDR1 is SGHVS and CDR2 is FNYEAQ. CDR3 in amino acids: CASSKSGDRASSFSYEQYF. DNA for the CDR3: TGTGCCAGCAGCAAAAGTGGGGACAGGGCTTCGTCCTTCTCCTACGAGCAGTACTTC.

This clone was seen a handful of times. The chain recombines TRBV5-1 with TRBJ2-5, with 10 bases that match TRBD1. J gave up 5 bases and V 4 bases, and 11 bases lay outside the gene matches. CDR1 and CDR2 (germline): SGHRS, YFSETQ. This CDR3 has 16 amino acids. CDR3 in amino acids: CASSGGPGQGMETQYF. CDR3 sequence (DNA): TGCGCCAGCAGCGGTGGACCGGGACAGGGGATGGAGACCCAGTACTTC.

This sequence joins TRBV4-3 and TRBJ2-3; 11 nucleotides align to TRBD1. Germline assignment: CDR1 LGHNA and CDR2 YSLEER. J was trimmed by 5 bases and V by 4 bases; bases with no gene match: 5. This CDR3 contains 15 residues. CDR3 region: CASSLRDRGEDTQYF. CDR3 nucleotide sequence: TGCGCCAGCAGCCTCCGGGACAGGGGGGAAGATACGCAGTATTTT.

The V call is TRBV18, the J call TRBJ2-1; the match to TRBD2 covers 10 bases. This CDR3 region has 14 residues. Trimming at V came to 4 bases and at J to 3 bases, leaving 0 bases not matched to a gene. Germline CDR1 KGHSH, CDR2 LQKENI. CDR3 amino acids: CASSLAGGYNEQFF. The CDR3 DNA is TGTGCCAGCTCACTAGCGGGAGGCTACAATGAGCAGTTCTTC. Full variable domain (remainder filled in from reference TRBV18 and TRBJ2-1): NAGVMQNPRHLVRRRGQEARLRCSPMKGHSHVYWYRQLPEEGLKFMVYLQKENIIDESGMPKERFSAEFPKEGPSILRIQQVVRGDSAAYFCASSLAGGYNEQFFGPGTRLTVL.

This chain links TRBV5-1 with TRBJ2-7, with D unresolved. Trimming removed 4 bases at V and 0 bases at J, with 5 bases between. The CDR3 runs to 12 residues. CDR1 SGHRS and CDR2 YFSETQ come from the germline V gene. The CDR3 nucleotides are TGCGCCAGCAGCCTGAGCTCCTACGAGCAGTACGTC. This sequence encodes CASSLSSYEQYV.

The gene calls are TRBV27 and TRBJ1-2; no clear D gene. Germline V lookup: CDR1 MNHEY, CDR2 SMNVEV (reference sequence). V lost 2 bases to trimming and J lost 4 bases, with 14 bases between them. The CDR3 runs 15 residues. CDR3 amino acids: CASSLIGKISYGYTF. Here the CDR3 DNA reads TGTGCCAGCAGTTTAATAGGAAAGATCAGCTATGGCTACACCTTC.

CDR3 region: CASRLLAAGREQFF. The CDR3 region has the DNA TGTGCCAGCAGGCTACTAGCGGCAGGCCGGGAGCAGTTCTTC. The chain uses TRBV2 and TRBJ2-1, with TRBD2 matching over 8 bases. This CDR3 has 14 amino acids. Per germline, CDR1 SNHLY and CDR2 FYNNEI. V lost 6 bases and J lost 10; bases outside the gene matches: 11. The whole variable domain, remainder taken from reference TRBV2 and TRBJ2-1, is EPEVTQTPSHQVTQMGQEVILRCVPISNHLYFYWYRQILGQKVEFLVSFYNNEISEKSEIFDDQFSVERPDGSNFTLKIRSTKLEDSAMYFCASRLLAAGREQFFGPGTRLTVL.

The V call is TRBV18, the J call TRBJ2-7, with D possibly TRBD2 on 6 matching bases. Germline V gives CDR1 KGHSH, CDR2 LQKENI. V was cut by 2 bases and J by 4 bases, with 12 bases left in between. The CDR3 runs to 14 residues. CDR3 sequence reads: CASSPAGGGYEQYV. Here the CDR3 DNA reads TGTGCCAGCTCACCAGCCGGTGGAGGGTACGAGCAGTACGTC.

The count of this clone is one. The chain recombines TRBV6-1 with TRBJ1-2; D call uncertain. Deletions cut 7 bases from V and 4 bases from J, with 13 bases between. Germline CDR1 is MNHNS and CDR2 is SASEGT. The CDR3 is made up of 13 amino acids. CDR3 bases: TGTGCCAGCAATGTCAGGAACTCCTATGGCTACACCTTC. The encoded protein is CASNVRNSYGYTF.

The chain recombines TRBV6-5 with TRBJ1-1; TRBD1 is a possible D gene (5 bases). The CDR3 is 13 amino acids. Germline CDR1 and CDR2: MNHEY and SVGAGI. The V and J ends lost 2 bases and 5 bases respectively, with 9 bases between them. The CDR3 DNA is TGTGCCAGCAGTTACGGGGGGAAGACTGAAGCTTTCTTT. This encodes CASSYGGKTEAFF.

V usage is TRBV7-9 and J usage is TRBJ1-2; no reliable D call. With 1 base removed from V and 0 bases from J, the gap between germline ends came to 18 bases. Per the germline V gene, CDR1 is SEHNR and CDR2 is FQNEAQ (reference sequence). CDR3 length: 18 residues. CDR3 protein: CASSLGGGVRLANYGYTF. DNA of the CDR3: TGTGCCAGCAGCTTAGGAGGTGGCGTCAGACTAGCTAACTATGGCTACACCTTC.